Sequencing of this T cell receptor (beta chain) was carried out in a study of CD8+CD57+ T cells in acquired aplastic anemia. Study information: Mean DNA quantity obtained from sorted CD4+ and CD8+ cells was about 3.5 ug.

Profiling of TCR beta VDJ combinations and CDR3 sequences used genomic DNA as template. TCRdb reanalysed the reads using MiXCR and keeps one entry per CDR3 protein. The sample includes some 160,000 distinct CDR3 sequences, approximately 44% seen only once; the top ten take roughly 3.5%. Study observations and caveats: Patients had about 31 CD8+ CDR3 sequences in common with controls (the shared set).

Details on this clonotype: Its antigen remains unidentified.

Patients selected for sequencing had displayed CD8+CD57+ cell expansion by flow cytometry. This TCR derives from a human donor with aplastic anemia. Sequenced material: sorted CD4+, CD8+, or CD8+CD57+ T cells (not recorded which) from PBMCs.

CDR3 nucleotides: TGTGCCAGCAGCGCAGGGTCAAATAATTCACCCCTCCACTTT. Protein: CASSAGSNNSPLHF. The rearrangement joins TRBV25-1 to TRBJ1-6; weak D call: TRBD1 (5 bases). The V and J ends lost 6 bases and 5 bases respectively, with 11 bases between them. The CDR3 is made up of 14 amino acids. Germline V gene data show CDR1 as MGHDK and CDR2 as SYGVNS. Filled out from reference TRBV25-1 and TRBJ1-6, the complete variable domain reads EADIYQTPRYLVIGTGKKITLECSQTMGHDKMYWYQQDPGMELHLIHYSYGVNSTEKGDLSSESTVSRIRTEHFPLTLESARPSHTSQYLCASSAGSNNSPLHFGNGTRLTVT.